This entry features one T cell receptor beta chain sequence. Just one base apart from a much larger clone, this may be a read error. The sample belongs to a study of Graves' ophthalmopathy and Graves' hyperthyroidism. The authors amplified TCR beta CDR3 regions from RNA transcripts. First-round RT-PCR relied on HTBI primers, and a second-round multiplex PCR came next. Via MiXCR, TCRdb re-called the multiplex PCR reads, giving one row per CDR3 protein. In the table there are approximately 410,000 distinct CDR3 sequences, just over 15% of which are singletons. Germline CDR1 and CDR2: LNHDA and SQIVND (reference sequence). The CDR3 runs 13 residues. V lost 8 bases to trimming and J lost 9 bases, with 20 bases between them.

V and J are TRBV19 and TRBJ2-7; D is uncertain. The sequenced sample was peripheral blood. The sequence was obtained from a woman younger than 35 with stable Graves' hyperthyroidism. The CDR3, as DNA: TGTGCCAGTTCTTTGGCTCTGGGTCACGGGCAGTACTTC. Protein product: CASSLALGHGQYF.